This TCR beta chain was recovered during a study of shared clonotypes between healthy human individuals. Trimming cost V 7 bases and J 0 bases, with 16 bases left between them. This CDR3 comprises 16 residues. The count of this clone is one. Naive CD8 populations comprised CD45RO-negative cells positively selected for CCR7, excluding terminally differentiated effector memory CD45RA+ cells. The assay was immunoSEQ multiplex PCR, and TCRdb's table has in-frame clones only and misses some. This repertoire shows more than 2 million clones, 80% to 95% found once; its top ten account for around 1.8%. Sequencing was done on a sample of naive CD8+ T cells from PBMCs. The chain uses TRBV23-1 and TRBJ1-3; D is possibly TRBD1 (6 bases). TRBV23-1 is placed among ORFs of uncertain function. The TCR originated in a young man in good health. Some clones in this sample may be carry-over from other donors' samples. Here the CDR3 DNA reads TGCGCCAGCAACCGAGGGGGACAAGACTCTGGAAACACCATATATTTT. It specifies CASNRGGQDSGNTIYF.